The subject of this entry is one T cell receptor (beta chain). TCR sequencing used cDNA made by reverse transcription of extracted RNA. The method was immunoSEQ multiplex PCR; TCRdb's version includes in-frame clones alone and lacks a portion of them. The sample holds approximately 280,000 clones, more than 45% seen once. The CDR3 loop spans 13 amino acids. Trimming stripped 0 bases from V and 9 bases from J, with 15 bases between. Germline lookup yields CDR1 GTSNPN and CDR2 SVGIG (reference sequence). The treatment denotes: oral pan-JAK inhibitor, 5-10 mg twice daily. Starting from PBMCs, sorting isolated CD4+ and CD8+ T cells. This sample is drawn from a study of CD8+ T cells in alopecia areata. On the study more broadly: The tofacitinib course ran for 6 to 18 months and was followed by 6 months off drug. The investigators scored severity in treated patients by the percentage of affected scalp area.

The source of this sequence is a human donor with alopecia areata. The V gene is TRBV30, the J gene TRBJ2-7; D not resolved. Material: CD4+ T cells sorted from blood, obtained at week 24, from a patient treated with tofacitinib. The CDR3 spells CAWSVRVGEGQYF. The CDR3 DNA sequence: TGTGCCTGGAGTGTTCGGGTTGGGGAAGGGCAGTACTTC.